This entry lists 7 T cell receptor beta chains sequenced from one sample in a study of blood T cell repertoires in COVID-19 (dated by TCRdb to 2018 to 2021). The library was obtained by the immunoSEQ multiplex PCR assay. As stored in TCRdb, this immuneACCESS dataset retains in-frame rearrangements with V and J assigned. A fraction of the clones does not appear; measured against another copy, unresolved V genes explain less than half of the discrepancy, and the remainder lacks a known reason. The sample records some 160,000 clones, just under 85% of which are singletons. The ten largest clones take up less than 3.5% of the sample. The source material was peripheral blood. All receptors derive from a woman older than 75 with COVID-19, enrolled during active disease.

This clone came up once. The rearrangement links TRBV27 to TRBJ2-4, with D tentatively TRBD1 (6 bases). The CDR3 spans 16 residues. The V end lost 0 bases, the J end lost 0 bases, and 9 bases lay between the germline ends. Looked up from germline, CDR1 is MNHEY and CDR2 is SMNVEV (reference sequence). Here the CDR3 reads CASSLSGAVAKNIQYF. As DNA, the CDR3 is TGTGCCAGCAGTTTATCGGGGGCAGTAGCCAAAAACATTCAGTACTTC.

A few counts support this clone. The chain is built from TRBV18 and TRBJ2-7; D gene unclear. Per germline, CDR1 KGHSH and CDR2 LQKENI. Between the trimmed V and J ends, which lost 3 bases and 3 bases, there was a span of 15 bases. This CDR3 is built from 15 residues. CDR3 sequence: CASSPSSRVDYEQYF. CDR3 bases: TGTGCCAGCTCACCTTCGTCCCGGGTGGACTACGAGCAGTACTTC.

The CDR3 spells CSVGGSNQPQHF. DNA of the CDR3: TGCAGCGTTGGAGGTAGCAATCAGCCCCAGCATTTT. The chain recombines TRBV29-1 with TRBJ1-5; D gene ambiguous. The germline V gene has CDR1 SQVTM and CDR2 ANQGSEA. The CDR3 is made up of 12 amino acids. V was cut by 4 bases and J by 0 bases, with 4 bases left in between.

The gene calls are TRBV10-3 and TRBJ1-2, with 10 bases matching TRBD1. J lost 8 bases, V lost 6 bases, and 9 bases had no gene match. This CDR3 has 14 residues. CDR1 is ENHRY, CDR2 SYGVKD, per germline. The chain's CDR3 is CAISPGQGLYGYTF. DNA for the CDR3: TGTGCCATCAGCCCGGGACAGGGGCTTTACGGCTACACCTTC.

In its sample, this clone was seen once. CDR3 protein: CASSSYSRQGSEKLFF. CDR3 nucleotide sequence: TGTGCCAGCAGTTCCTACTCCAGACAGGGAAGTGAAAAACTGTTTTTT. J is TRBJ1-4 and V is TRBV27; the match to TRBD1 covers 7 bases. J gave up 7 bases and V 4 bases, and 12 bases lay outside the gene matches. The V gene's germline CDR1 is MNHEY and CDR2 SMNVEV (reference sequence). CDR3 length: 16 amino acids. Based on the CDR3 plus reference TRBV27 and TRBJ1-4, the full variable domain is EAQVTQNPRYLITVTGKKLTVTCSQNMNHEYMSWYRQDPGLGLRQIYYSMNVEVTDKGDVPEGYKVSRKEKRNFPLILESPSPNQTSLYFCASSSYSRQGSEKLFFGSGTQLSVL.

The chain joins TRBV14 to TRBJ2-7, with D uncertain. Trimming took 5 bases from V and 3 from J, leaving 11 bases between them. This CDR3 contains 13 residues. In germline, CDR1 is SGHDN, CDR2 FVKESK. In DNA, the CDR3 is TGTGCCAGCAGCTACTACTCGGGCTACGAGCAGTACTTC. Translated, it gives CASSYYSGYEQYF.

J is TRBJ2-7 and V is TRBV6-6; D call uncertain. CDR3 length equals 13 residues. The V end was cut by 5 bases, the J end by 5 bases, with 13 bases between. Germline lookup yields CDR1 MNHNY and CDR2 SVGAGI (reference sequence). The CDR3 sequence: CASSRADRDEQYF. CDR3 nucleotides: TGTGCCAGCAGTCGGGCCGACCGGGACGAGCAGTACTTC.